This TCR beta chain comes out of a study of blood T cells in healthy people across ages (dated by TCRdb to about 2015). Describing the broader study: In model experiments, template switching captured roughly one uniquely barcoded TCR beta cDNA molecule for every two T cells. To avoid experimental bias, donors of different ages were randomly spread across the sequencing lanes. The donors were split into four age groups: young (average roughly 15 years), middle-aged (roughly 39), aged (about 62) and long-lived (roughly 88). The study analyzed two additional independent replicas of 1 million unique cDNA reads from the same blood draw for two donors, one aged 18 to 29 and one aged 80 or older. Using deep sequencing normalized with unique cDNA molecular identifiers, the study measured how TCR beta repertoire diversity changes with age. Results the study describes overall, beyond this receptor: The long-lived group showed more naive CD4+ T cells, fewer expanded clones and increased TCR diversity than the aged group, suggesting age selection. Observed TCR beta diversity correlated strongly with the percentage of naive T cells measured by flow cytometry. The CMV infection status of donors was not known, potentially confounding age-related changes in expanded clonotypes. Estimates of total diversity from one million sequenced T cells were regarded as lower bounds and underestimates. As age increased, observed TCR beta diversity per million T cells dropped in a roughly linear way, and a significant reduction was already evident by age about 40. Bulk unsorted PBMC profiling prevented conclusive comparison of naive and antigen-experienced compartments.

Systemically healthy Caucasian individuals from Russia, 35 to 40 in total and aged about 6 to 90 years, were included as donors. Ten milliliters of peripheral blood were drawn from each donor into EDTA-treated Vacutainer tubes. PBMCs were isolated by Ficoll-Paque density-gradient centrifugation, with at least 7 million obtained per sample. Trizol reagent was used to extract total RNA from the PBMCs, yielding at least 6 micrograms per sample. Naive CD45RAhigh/CD27high T cell percentages were measured by flow cytometry on a PBMC aliquot from every donor. The method was 5' RACE. Sequencing took place on an Illumina HiSeq 2500. A second PCR of about 6 to 11 cycles was performed with a sample-barcoded 5' primer and a J-beta primer mix. Each TCR beta cDNA molecule received a unique molecular identifier from a template-switch 5' adaptor carrying 12 random nucleotides. At least 3 million CDR3-containing paired-end reads were obtained from each sample. All of the RNA was converted into first-strand cDNA using the Mint cDNA synthesis kit, with a TRBC-specific oligonucleotide serving as the primer. Following uracil-DNA glycosylase treatment, all cDNA underwent a first 18-cycle PCR with the universal primers M1SS and BC2_uni_R. The study's own analysis went as follows. Normalization of each sample was performed by random selection of 1 million high-quality reads, each carrying a distinct molecular identifier. Instead of being binned into consensus sequences, reads that shared molecular identifiers were thrown out. MiTCR, with a Q25 quality threshold and the strictest error-elimination algorithm, was used for CDR3 identification, clonotype clustering and error correction. A nonparametric unseen species model using Euler transformation provided a lower-bound estimate of total TCR beta diversity. Through fastp at Q25 and MiXCR, TCRdb rebuilt clones from the public reads, retaining in-frame beta chains. Rows are combined by CDR3 protein, so each entry shows the most common genes and DNA. What appears here as the V and J calls and clone size reflects TCRdb's work, not the paper's. The sample data list about 1,500,000 distinct CDR3 sequences, and about 28% of these were observed just once. About 7.7% of the sample is held by the ten biggest clonotypes.

This clonotype was detected a few times. It lacks a known antigen. One base away there is no much larger clone; base qualities are not given. The sequence was obtained from a woman in her twenties or thirties in good health. The sequencing input was blood.

The CDR3 region reads CASRRLDQETQYF. Here is the DNA: TGTGCCAGCAGAAGACTAGATCAAGAGACCCAGTACTTC. The chain couples TRBV7-9 to TRBJ2-5, with TRBD2 tentatively as D gene (6 bases match). From the cysteine through the phenylalanine, the CDR3 covers 13 amino acids. The DNA shown is the 39-base CDR3, in frame from base 1. CDR1 SEHNR and CDR2 FQNEAQ are derived from the germline V gene (reference sequence). V drops 6 bases and J drops 2 bases, leaving 10 bases in between.